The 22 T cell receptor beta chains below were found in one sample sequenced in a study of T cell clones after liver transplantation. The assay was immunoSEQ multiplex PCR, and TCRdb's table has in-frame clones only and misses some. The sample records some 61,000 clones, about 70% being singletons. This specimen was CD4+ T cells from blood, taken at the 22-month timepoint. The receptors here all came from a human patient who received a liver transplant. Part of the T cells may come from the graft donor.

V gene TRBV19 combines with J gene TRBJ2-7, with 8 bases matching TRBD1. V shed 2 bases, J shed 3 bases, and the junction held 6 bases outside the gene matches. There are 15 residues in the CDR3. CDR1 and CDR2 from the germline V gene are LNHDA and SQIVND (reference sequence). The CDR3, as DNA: TGTGCCAGTAGTATAATGGGACAGGTAGGCTACGAGCAGTACTTC. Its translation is CASSIMGQVGYEQYF. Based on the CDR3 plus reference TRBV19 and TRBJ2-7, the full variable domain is DGGITQSPKYLFRKEGQNVTLSCEQNLNHDAMYWYRQDPGQGLRLIYYSQIVNDFQKGDIAEGYSVSREKKESFPLTVTSAQKNPTAFYLCASSIMGQVGYEQYFGPGTRLTVT.

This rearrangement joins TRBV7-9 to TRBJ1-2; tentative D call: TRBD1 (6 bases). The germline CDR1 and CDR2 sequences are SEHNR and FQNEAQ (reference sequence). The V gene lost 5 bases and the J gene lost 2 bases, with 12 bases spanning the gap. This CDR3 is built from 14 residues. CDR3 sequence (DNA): TGTGCCAGCAGCGAAGGGGGGTCGAACTATGGCTACACCTTC. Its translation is CASSEGGSNYGYTF.

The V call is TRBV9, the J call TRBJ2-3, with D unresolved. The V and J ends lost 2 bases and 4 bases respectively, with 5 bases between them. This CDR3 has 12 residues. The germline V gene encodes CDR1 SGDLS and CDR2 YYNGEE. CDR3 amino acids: CASSVSADTQYF. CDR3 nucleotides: TGTGCCAGCAGCGTTAGTGCAGATACGCAGTATTTT.

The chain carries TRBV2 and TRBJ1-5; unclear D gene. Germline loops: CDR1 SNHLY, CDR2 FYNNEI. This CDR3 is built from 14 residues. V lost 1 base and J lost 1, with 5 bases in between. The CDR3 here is CASSEGVSNQPQHF. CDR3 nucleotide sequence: TGTGCCAGCAGTGAAGGGGTCAGCAATCAGCCCCAGCATTTT. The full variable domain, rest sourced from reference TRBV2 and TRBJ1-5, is EPEVTQTPSHQVTQMGQEVILRCVPISNHLYFYWYRQILGQKVEFLVSFYNNEISEKSEIFDDQFSVERPDGSNFTLKIRSTKLEDSAMYFCASSEGVSNQPQHFGDGTRLSIL.

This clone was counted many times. CDR3 in DNA: TGTGCCAGCAGCTTCGGGACGGATAATTCACCCCTCCACTTT. This sequence encodes CASSFGTDNSPLHF. This chain connects TRBV7-9 to TRBJ1-6; tentative D call: TRBD1 (5 bases). The germline gives CDR1 SEHNR, CDR2 FQNEAQ (reference sequence). Trimming shortened V by 3 bases and J by 5 bases, and 8 bases separated the two germline ends. This CDR3 is built from 14 residues.

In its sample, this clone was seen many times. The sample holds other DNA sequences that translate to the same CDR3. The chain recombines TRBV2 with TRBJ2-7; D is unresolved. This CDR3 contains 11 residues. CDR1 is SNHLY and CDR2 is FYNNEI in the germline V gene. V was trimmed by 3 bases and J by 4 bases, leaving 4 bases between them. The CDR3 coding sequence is TGTGCCAGCAGTGAGGGGTACGAGCAGTACTTC. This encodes CASSEGYEQYF.

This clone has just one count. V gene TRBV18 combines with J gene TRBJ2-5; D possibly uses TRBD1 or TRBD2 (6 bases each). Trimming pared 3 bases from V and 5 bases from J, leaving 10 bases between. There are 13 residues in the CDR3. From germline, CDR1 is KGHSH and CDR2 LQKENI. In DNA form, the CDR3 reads TGTGCCAGCTCACCGAGGGGGGATGAGACCCAGTACTTC. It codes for CASSPRGDETQYF.

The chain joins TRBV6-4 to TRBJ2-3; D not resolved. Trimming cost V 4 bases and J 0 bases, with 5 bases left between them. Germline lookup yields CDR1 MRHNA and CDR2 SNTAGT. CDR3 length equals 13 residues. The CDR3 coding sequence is TGTGCCAGCAGTGTCAGTAGCACAGATACGCAGTATTTT. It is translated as CASSVSSTDTQYF.

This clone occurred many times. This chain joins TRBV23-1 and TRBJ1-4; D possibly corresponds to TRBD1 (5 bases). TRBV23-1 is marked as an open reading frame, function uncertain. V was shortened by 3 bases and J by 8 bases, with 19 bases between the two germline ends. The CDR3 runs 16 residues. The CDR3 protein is CASSQGDGFFGEKLFF. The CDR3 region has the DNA TGCGCCAGCAGTCAGGGGGACGGATTCTTCGGGGAAAAACTGTTTTTT.

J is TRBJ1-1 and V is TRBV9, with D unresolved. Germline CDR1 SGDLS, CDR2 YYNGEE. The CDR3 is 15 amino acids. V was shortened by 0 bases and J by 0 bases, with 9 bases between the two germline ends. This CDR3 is CASSVGSDMNTEAFF. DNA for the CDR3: TGTGCCAGCAGCGTAGGATCGGATATGAACACTGAAGCTTTCTTT. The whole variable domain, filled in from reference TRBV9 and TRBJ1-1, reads DSGVTQTPKHLITATGQRVTLRCSPRSGDLSVYWYQQSLDQGLQFLIQYYNGEERAKGNILERFSAQQFPDLHSELNLSSLELGDSALYFCASSVGSDMNTEAFFGQGTRLTVV.

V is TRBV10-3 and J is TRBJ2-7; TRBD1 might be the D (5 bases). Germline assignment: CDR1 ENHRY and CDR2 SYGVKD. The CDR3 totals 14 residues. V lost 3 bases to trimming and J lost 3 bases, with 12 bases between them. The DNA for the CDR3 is TGTGCCATCAGTGACAGGGCGGCCATCTACGAGCAGTACTTC. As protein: CAISDRAAIYEQYF.

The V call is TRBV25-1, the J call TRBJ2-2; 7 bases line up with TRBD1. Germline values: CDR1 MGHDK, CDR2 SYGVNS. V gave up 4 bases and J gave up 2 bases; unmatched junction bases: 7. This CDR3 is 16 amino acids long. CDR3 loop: CASSALRDRNTGELFF. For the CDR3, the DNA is TGTGCCAGCAGTGCACTCCGGGACAGAAACACCGGGGAGCTGTTTTTT.

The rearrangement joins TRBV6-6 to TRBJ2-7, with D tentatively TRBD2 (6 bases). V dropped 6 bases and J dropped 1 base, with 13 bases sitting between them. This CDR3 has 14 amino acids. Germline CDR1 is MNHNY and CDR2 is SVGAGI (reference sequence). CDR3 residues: CASRRLGTSYEQYF. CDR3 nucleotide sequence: TGTGCCAGCAGACGACTAGGAACTTCCTACGAGCAGTACTTC.

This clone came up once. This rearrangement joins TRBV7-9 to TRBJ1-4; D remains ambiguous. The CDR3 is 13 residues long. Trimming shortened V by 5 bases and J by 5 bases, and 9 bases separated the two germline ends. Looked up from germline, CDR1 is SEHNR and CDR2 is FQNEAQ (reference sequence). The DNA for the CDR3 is TGTGCCAGCAGCCGGGAGGGAAATGAAAAACTGTTTTTT. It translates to CASSREGNEKLFF.

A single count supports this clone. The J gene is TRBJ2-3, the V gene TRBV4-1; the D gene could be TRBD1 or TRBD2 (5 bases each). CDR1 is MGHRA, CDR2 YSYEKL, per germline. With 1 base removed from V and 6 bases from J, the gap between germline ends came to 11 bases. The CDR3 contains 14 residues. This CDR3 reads CASSQVGPSDTQYF. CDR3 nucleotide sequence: TGCGCCAGCAGCCAAGTGGGACCCTCGGATACGCAGTATTTT.

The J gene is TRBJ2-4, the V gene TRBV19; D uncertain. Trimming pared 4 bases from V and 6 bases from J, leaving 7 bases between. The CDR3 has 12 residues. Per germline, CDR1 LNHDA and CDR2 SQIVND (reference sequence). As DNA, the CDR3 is TGTGCCAGTAGTACCATGGGAAACATTCAGTACTTC. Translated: CASSTMGNIQYF. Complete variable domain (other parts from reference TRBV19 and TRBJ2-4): DGGITQSPKYLFRKEGQNVTLSCEQNLNHDAMYWYRQDPGQGLRLIYYSQIVNDFQKGDIAEGYSVSREKKESFPLTVTSAQKNPTAFYLCASSTMGNIQYFGAGTRLSVL.

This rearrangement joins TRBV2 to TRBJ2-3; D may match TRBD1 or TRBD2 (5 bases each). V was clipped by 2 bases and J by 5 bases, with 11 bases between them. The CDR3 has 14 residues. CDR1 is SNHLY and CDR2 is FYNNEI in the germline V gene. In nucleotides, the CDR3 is TGTGCCAGCAGTGAAAGGGACCTCGGAGATACGCAGTATTTT. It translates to CASSERDLGDTQYF.

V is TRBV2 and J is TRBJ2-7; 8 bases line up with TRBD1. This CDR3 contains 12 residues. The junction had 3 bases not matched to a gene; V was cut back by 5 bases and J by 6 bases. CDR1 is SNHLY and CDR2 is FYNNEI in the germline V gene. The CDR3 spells CASSQDRAEQYF. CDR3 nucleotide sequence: TGTGCCAGCAGTCAGGACAGGGCCGAGCAGTACTTC.

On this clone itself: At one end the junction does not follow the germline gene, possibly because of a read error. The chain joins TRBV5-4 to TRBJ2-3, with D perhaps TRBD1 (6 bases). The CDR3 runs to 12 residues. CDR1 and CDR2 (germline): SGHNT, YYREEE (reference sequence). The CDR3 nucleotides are TGTGCCAGCAGCTTGGACAGGGCCCAGAGGGATTTT. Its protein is CASSLDRAQRDF.

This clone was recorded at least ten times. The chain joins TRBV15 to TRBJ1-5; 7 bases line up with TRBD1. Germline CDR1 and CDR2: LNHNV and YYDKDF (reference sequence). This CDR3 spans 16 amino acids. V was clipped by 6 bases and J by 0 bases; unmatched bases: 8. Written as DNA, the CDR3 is TGTGCCACCAGACAGGGGAGGTTAAGTAGCAATCAGCCCCAGCATTTT. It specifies CATRQGRLSSNQPQHF.

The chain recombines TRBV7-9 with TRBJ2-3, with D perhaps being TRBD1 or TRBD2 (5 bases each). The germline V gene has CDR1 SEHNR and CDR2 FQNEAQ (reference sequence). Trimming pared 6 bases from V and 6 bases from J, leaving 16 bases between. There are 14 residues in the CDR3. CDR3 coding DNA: TGTGCCAGCAGAGAAAGTGGGGGAGAGGATACGCAGTATTTT. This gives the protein CASRESGGEDTQYF.

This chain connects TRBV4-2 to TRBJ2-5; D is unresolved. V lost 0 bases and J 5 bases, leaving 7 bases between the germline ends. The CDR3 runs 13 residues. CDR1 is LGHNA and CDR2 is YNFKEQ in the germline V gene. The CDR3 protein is CASSQESWETQYF. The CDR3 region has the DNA TGTGCCAGCAGCCAAGAAAGCTGGGAGACCCAGTACTTC.